The source of this T cell receptor (beta chain) is a study of blood T cell repertoires in COVID-19. As for the study in general: The study drew acute and convalescent COVID-19 samples from the United States, Italy and Spain. T cells, B-cell-depleted T cells, or PBMCs supplied cDNA or gDNA.

As handled by the study authors: How many nucleated cells were present was estimated from reference gene primer amplification. Clones were sequenced by immunoSEQ multiplex PCR, and TCRdb holds only the in-frame ones, with some missing. The DNA gave D and trimming, while V, J and clone size come from that table. The repertoire holds about 150,000 clones, with approximately 79% as singletons. From germline, CDR1 is MNHEY and CDR2 SVGAGI. This CDR3 region has 14 residues. V gave up 7 bases and J gave up 5 bases; unmatched junction bases: 6. Recruits, aged about 18 to 100 years, lived in 24 US areas. The specimen was PBMCs or T cells enriched from blood (not recorded which). The chain links TRBV6-5 to TRBJ2-2; 8 bases agree with TRBD2. The sequence was collected from a man aged 45-60 years who had recovered from COVID-19. The CDR3 bases are TGTGCCAGCACAGCGGGGGCAGGTACCGGGGAGCTGTTTTTT. As protein: CASTAGAGTGELFF.